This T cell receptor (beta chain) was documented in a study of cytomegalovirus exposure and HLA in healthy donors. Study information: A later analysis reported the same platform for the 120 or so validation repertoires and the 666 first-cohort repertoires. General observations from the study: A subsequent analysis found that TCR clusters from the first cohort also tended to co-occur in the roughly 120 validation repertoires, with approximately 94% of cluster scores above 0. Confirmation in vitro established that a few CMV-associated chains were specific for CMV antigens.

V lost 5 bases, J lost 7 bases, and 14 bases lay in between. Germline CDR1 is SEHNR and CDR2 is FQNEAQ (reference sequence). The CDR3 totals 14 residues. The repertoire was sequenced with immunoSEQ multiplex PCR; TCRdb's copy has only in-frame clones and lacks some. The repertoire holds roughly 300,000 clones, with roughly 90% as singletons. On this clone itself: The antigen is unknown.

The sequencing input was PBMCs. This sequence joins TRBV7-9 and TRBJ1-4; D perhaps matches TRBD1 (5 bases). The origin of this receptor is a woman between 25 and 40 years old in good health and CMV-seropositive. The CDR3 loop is CASSRGPMGEKLFF. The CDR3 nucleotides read TGTGCCAGCAGCCGGGGACCCATGGGTGAAAAACTGTTTTTT. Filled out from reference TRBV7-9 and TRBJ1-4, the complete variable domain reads DTGVSQNPRHKITKRGQNVTFRCDPISEHNRLYWYRQTLGQGPEFLTYFQNEAQLEKSRLLSDRFSAERPKGSFSTLEIQRTEQGDSAMYLCASSRGPMGEKLFFGSGTQLSVL.